These 2 T cell receptor beta chains share one sample of origin, sequenced in a study of beta chain features in type 1 diabetes. Study findings and constraints: Type 1 diabetes patients showed a moderate but significant shortening of TCRB CDR3s in all four CD4+ subsets.

The whole isolated RNA underwent reverse transcription, so sequencing captured expressed TCRB transcripts. Using immunoSEQ multiplex PCR, the repertoire was profiled, and TCRdb retains in-frame clones only, with some absent. The sample lists more than 250,000 clones, more than 13% occurring once. Antigens of these TCRs are unknown. The specimen was naive CD4+ T cells from blood. All receptors derive from a man under 40 with type 1 diabetes.

The gene calls are TRBV9 and TRBJ1-2, with D unresolved. This CDR3 is 14 amino acids long. Germline CDR1 and CDR2: SGDLS and YYNGEE. The V end was cut by 0 bases, the J end by 7 bases, with 13 bases between. The CDR3 protein is CASSVDEGQSGYTF. The CDR3 region has the DNA TGTGCCAGCAGCGTAGACGAGGGCCAGAGTGGCTACACCTTC.

V is TRBV5-4 and J is TRBJ1-2; 7 nucleotides agree with TRBD1. After removal of 0 bases from V and 4 bases from J, the junction contained 6 bases not matched to a gene. The CDR3 totals 15 residues. Germline CDR1 is SGHNT and CDR2 is YYREEE (reference sequence). The CDR3 reads CASSLDRGFGYGYTF. Written as DNA, the CDR3 is TGTGCCAGCAGCTTGGACAGGGGCTTTGGCTATGGCTACACCTTC. The full variable domain, completed using reference TRBV5-4 and TRBJ1-2, is ETGVTQSPTHLIKTRGQQVTLRCSSQSGHNTVSWYQQALGQGPQFIFQYYREEENGRGNFPPRFSGLQFPNYSSELNVNALELDDSALYLCASSLDRGFGYGYTFGSGTRLTVV.